The rows below give T cell receptor beta chains drawn from one sample of a study of T cells after yellow fever vaccination. TCRdb re-called the 5' RACE reads with MiXCR, one entry per CDR3 protein. The sample has approximately 300,000 distinct CDR3 sequences, around 6.8% seen once. Sequenced material: PBMCs, taken approximately 47 days after the first yellow fever vaccination. Receptors were obtained from a man younger than 35 who received the YFV17D yellow fever vaccine. The CDR3 runs from the conserved cysteine through the conserved F or W. D genes are given only for firm matches. Some rows mark clone size as missing; the rest say once, few, many or name a class of expanded clone.

v_gene: TRBV24-1; abundance: few; d_gene: NA; j_gene: TRBJ2-3; CDR3aa: CATSDSWADTQYF; CDR3nt: TGTGCCACCAGTGATTCTTGGGCAGATACGCAGTATTTT
v_gene: TRBV7-9; abundance: many; d_gene: NA; j_gene: TRBJ1-6; CDR3aa: CASSAHQVNSPLHF; CDR3nt: TGTGCCAGCAGCGCCCACCAGGTTAATTCACCCCTCCACTTT
v_gene: TRBV5-1; abundance: NA; d_gene: NA; j_gene: TRBJ1-1; CDR3aa: CASSLGGVTGNTEAFF; CDR3nt: TGCGCCAGCAGCTTGGGAGGGGTCACAGGGAACACTGAAGCTTTCTTT
v_gene: TRBV12-3/TRBV12-4; abundance: few; d_gene: NA; j_gene: TRBJ2-3; CDR3aa: CASSYGQAGDTQYF; CDR3nt: TGTGCCAGCAGCTATGGGCAAGCAGGCGATACGCAGTATTTT
v_gene: TRBV19; abundance: many; d_gene: NA; j_gene: TRBJ2-3; CDR3aa: CASSIRPLDTQYF; CDR3nt: TGTGCCAGTAGTATAAGGCCGCTAGATACGCAGTATTTT
v_gene: TRBV7-9; abundance: few; d_gene: TRBD1; j_gene: TRBJ2-1; CDR3aa: CASSLGGTGWNEQFF; CDR3nt: TGTGCCAGCAGCTTAGGCGGGACAGGGTGGAATGAGCAGTTCTTC
v_gene: TRBV20-1; abundance: NA; d_gene: TRBD2; j_gene: TRBJ2-3; CDR3aa: CSTRRGLAATSTDTQYF; CDR3nt: TGCAGTACGAGAAGAGGACTAGCTGCGACTAGCACAGATACGCAGTATTTT
v_gene: TRBV5-1; abundance: many; d_gene: NA; j_gene: TRBJ2-7; CDR3aa: CASSLATRGNEQYF; CDR3nt: TGCGCCAGCAGCTTGGCCACAAGGGGCAACGAGCAGTACTTC
v_gene: TRBV5-1; abundance: once; d_gene: NA; j_gene: TRBJ2-7; CDR3aa: CASSLGSYEQHF; CDR3nt: TGCGCCAGCAGCTTAGGGAGCTACGAGCAGCACTTC
v_gene: TRBV6-5; abundance: many; d_gene: TRBD1; j_gene: TRBJ1-1; CDR3aa: CASSYSAGGTTEAFF; CDR3nt: TGTGCCAGCAGTTACTCTGCAGGGGGTACCACTGAAGCTTTCTTT
v_gene: TRBV5-4; abundance: few; d_gene: TRBD2; j_gene: TRBJ2-5; CDR3aa: CATSRAGDLQETQYF; CDR3nt: TGTGCCACCTCCAGGGCGGGGGATCTCCAAGAGACCCAGTACTTC
v_gene: TRBV6-1; abundance: NA; d_gene: NA; j_gene: TRBJ2-2; CDR3aa: CASSERAGGTGELFF; CDR3nt: TGTGCCAGCAGTGAAAGGGCGGGCGGTACCGGGGAGCTGTTTTTT
v_gene: TRBV20-1; abundance: NA; d_gene: NA; j_gene: TRBJ1-1; CDR3aa: CSARDFRRTEAFF; CDR3nt: TGCAGTGCTAGAGATTTCCGGCGGACTGAAGCTTTCTTT
v_gene: TRBV29-1; abundance: many; d_gene: NA; j_gene: TRBJ1-2; CDR3aa: CSAGHPNYGYTF; CDR3nt: TGCAGCGCAGGACACCCAAACTATGGCTACACCTTC
v_gene: TRBV20-1; abundance: NA; d_gene: TRBD1; j_gene: TRBJ1-5; CDR3aa: CCARAAPRQGNQPQHF; CDR3nt: TGCTGTGCTAGAGCCGCCCCAAGACAGGGGAATCAGCCCCAGCATTTT
v_gene: TRBV7-9; abundance: few; d_gene: NA; j_gene: TRBJ1-6; CDR3aa: CASSPDPFPLHF; CDR3nt: TGTGCCAGCAGCCCGGACCCTTTTCCCCTCCACTTT
v_gene: TRBV20-1; abundance: few; d_gene: TRBD2; j_gene: TRBJ2-1; CDR3aa: CSASSPAGGLNEQFF; CDR3nt: TGCAGTGCTAGCAGTCCTGCCGGGGGGTTAAATGAGCAGTTCTTC
v_gene: TRBV5-4; abundance: NA; d_gene: TRBD2; j_gene: TRBJ2-2; CDR3aa: CASSSAAGGMNTGELFF; CDR3nt: TGTGCCAGCAGCTCCGCAGCGGGGGGCATGAACACCGGGGAGCTGTTTTTT
v_gene: TRBV7-9; abundance: NA; d_gene: NA; j_gene: TRBJ2-1; CDR3aa: CASRHWGTDEQFF; CDR3nt: TGTGCCAGCCGTCATTGGGGTACTGATGAGCAGTTCTTC
v_gene: TRBV5-1; abundance: few; d_gene: NA; j_gene: TRBJ2-2; CDR3aa: CASSLTPTNTGELFF; CDR3nt: TGCGCCAGCAGCTTGACACCTACGAACACCGGGGAGCTGTTTTTT
v_gene: TRBV5-1; abundance: few; d_gene: TRBD2; j_gene: TRBJ2-4; CDR3aa: CASTPQTSGGSSIQYF; CDR3nt: TGCGCCAGCACCCCCCAGACTAGCGGGGGTAGTAGCATTCAGTACTTC
v_gene: TRBV12-3/TRBV12-4; abundance: many; d_gene: TRBD1; j_gene: TRBJ1-2; CDR3aa: CASSMDRGYHGYTF; CDR3nt: TGTGCCAGCAGTATGGACAGGGGTTATCATGGCTACACCTTC
v_gene: TRBV4-3; abundance: few; d_gene: NA; j_gene: TRBJ1-5; CDR3aa: CASSQDGQSNQPQHF; CDR3nt: TGCGCCAGCAGCCAAGACGGACAGAGCAATCAGCCCCAGCATTTT
v_gene: TRBV6-1; abundance: many; d_gene: NA; j_gene: TRBJ1-5; CDR3aa: CASNPRWGQDQPQHF; CDR3nt: TGTGCCAGCAATCCCCGGTGGGGGCAGGACCAGCCCCAGCATTTT
v_gene: TRBV5-1; abundance: many; d_gene: NA; j_gene: TRBJ2-3; CDR3aa: CASSLRGSTDTQYF; CDR3nt: TGTGCCAGCAGCTTACGAGGGAGCACAGATACGCAGTATTTT
v_gene: TRBV5-1; abundance: many; d_gene: NA; j_gene: TRBJ2-7; CDR3aa: CASSETSTTYEQYF; CDR3nt: TGCGCCAGCAGCGAGACAAGCACTACCTACGAGCAGTACTTC
v_gene: TRBV5-4; abundance: NA; d_gene: NA; j_gene: TRBJ2-1; CDR3aa: CASSSLRGPYNEQFF; CDR3nt: TGTGCCAGCAGCTCTCTTCGGGGGCCCTACAATGAGCAGTTCTTC
v_gene: TRBV28; abundance: many; d_gene: NA; j_gene: TRBJ1-3; CDR3aa: CASSTQGSSGNTIYF; CDR3nt: TGTGCCAGCAGTACCCAAGGGAGCTCTGGAAACACCATATATTTT
v_gene: TRBV4-3; abundance: NA; d_gene: NA; j_gene: TRBJ1-6; CDR3aa: CASSQEAQGSPLHF; CDR3nt: TGCGCCAGCAGCCAAGAAGCTCAGGGATCACCCCTCCACTTT
v_gene: TRBV7-2; abundance: NA; d_gene: NA; j_gene: TRBJ2-1; CDR3aa: CASSLATWDEQFF; CDR3nt: TGTGCCAGCAGCTTAGCAACTTGGGATGAGCAGTTCTTC
v_gene: TRBV2; abundance: NA; d_gene: NA; j_gene: TRBJ2-3; CDR3aa: CASSEDRGDTQYF; CDR3nt: TGTGCCAGCAGTGAAGATCGGGGAGATACGCAGTATTTT
v_gene: TRBV20-1; abundance: few; d_gene: NA; j_gene: TRBJ2-7; CDR3aa: CSASWSYEQYF; CDR3nt: TGCAGTGCTTCTTGGTCCTACGAGCAGTACTTC
v_gene: TRBV18; abundance: few; d_gene: TRBD1; j_gene: TRBJ1-2; CDR3aa: CATTMDRAYGYTF; CDR3nt: TGTGCCACCACCATGGACAGGGCCTATGGCTACACCTTC
v_gene: TRBV11-2; abundance: few; d_gene: NA; j_gene: TRBJ2-7; CDR3aa: CASSLEPRSYEQYF; CDR3nt: TGTGCCAGCAGCTTAGAACCACGCTCCTACGAGCAGTACTTC
v_gene: TRBV27; abundance: few; d_gene: NA; j_gene: TRBJ2-3; CDR3aa: CASSLYPPPGPNTDTQYF; CDR3nt: TGTGCCAGCAGTTTATACCCCCCCCCGGGGCCAAACACAGATACGCAGTATTTT
v_gene: TRBV5-1; abundance: many; d_gene: NA; j_gene: TRBJ1-1; CDR3aa: CASSWGSGNTEAFF; CDR3nt: TGCGCCAGCAGCTGGGGTTCGGGGAACACTGAAGCTTTCTTT
v_gene: TRBV4-3; abundance: NA; d_gene: NA; j_gene: TRBJ2-3; CDR3aa: CASTQSRAFDTQYF; CDR3nt: TGCGCCAGCACCCAGAGCCGGGCTTTTGATACGCAGTATTTT
v_gene: TRBV5-1; abundance: NA; d_gene: NA; j_gene: TRBJ2-7; CDR3aa: CASSLELRGEWYF; CDR3nt: TGCGCCAGCAGCTTGGAACTTAGGGGAGAGTGGTACTTC
v_gene: TRBV9; abundance: few; d_gene: NA; j_gene: TRBJ1-1; CDR3aa: CASSPQTGNTEAFF; CDR3nt: TGTGCCAGCAGCCCTCAGACCGGGAACACTGAAGCTTTCTTT
v_gene: TRBV9; abundance: few; d_gene: TRBD1; j_gene: TRBJ1-6; CDR3aa: CASSVGQGQHSPLHF; CDR3nt: TGTGCCAGCAGCGTAGGACAGGGTCAGCATTCACCCCTCCACTTT
v_gene: TRBV27; abundance: many; d_gene: NA; j_gene: TRBJ2-7; CDR3aa: CASSSVGNGPSYEQYF; CDR3nt: TGTGCCAGCAGTTCAGTGGGGAACGGACCCTCCTACGAGCAGTACTTC
v_gene: TRBV3-1; abundance: NA; d_gene: TRBD2; j_gene: TRBJ2-5; CDR3aa: CASSPDSGGGQETQYF; CDR3nt: TGTGCCAGCAGCCCTGATAGCGGGGGGGGCCAAGAGACCCAGTACTTC
v_gene: TRBV3-1; abundance: NA; d_gene: NA; j_gene: TRBJ1-5; CDR3aa: CASSQVSGEQPQHF; CDR3nt: TGTGCCAGCAGCCAAGTGTCAGGGGAACAGCCCCAGCATTTT
v_gene: TRBV5-1; abundance: NA; d_gene: TRBD2; j_gene: TRBJ2-5; CDR3aa: CASSHGTSGAVDTQYF; CDR3nt: TGCGCCAGCAGCCATGGGACTAGCGGGGCGGTGGATACCCAGTACTTC
v_gene: TRBV5-6; abundance: NA; d_gene: NA; j_gene: TRBJ2-5; CDR3aa: CASSLGRRGEETQYF; CDR3nt: TGTGCCAGCAGCTTGGGTCGAAGGGGGGAAGAGACCCAGTACTTC
v_gene: TRBV29-1; abundance: NA; d_gene: NA; j_gene: TRBJ1-2; CDR3aa: CSVGGGYTF; CDR3nt: TGCAGCGTTGGGGGGGGCTACACCTTC
v_gene: TRBV5-6; abundance: few; d_gene: TRBD1; j_gene: TRBJ2-5; CDR3aa: CASSWDRGRGTETQYF; CDR3nt: TGTGCCAGCAGCTGGGACAGGGGGCGCGGGACGGAGACCCAGTACTTC
v_gene: TRBV20-1; abundance: NA; d_gene: NA; j_gene: TRBJ2-3; CDR3aa: CSARDRWLTDTQYF; CDR3nt: TGCAGTGCTAGGGACCGGTGGCTCACAGATACGCAGTATTTT
v_gene: TRBV6-2/TRBV6-3; abundance: NA; d_gene: TRBD2; j_gene: TRBJ2-1; CDR3aa: CASSYGTRDSYNEQFF; CDR3nt: TGTGCCAGCAGTTACGGGACTAGAGACTCCTACAATGAGCAGTTCTTC
v_gene: TRBV5-1; abundance: few; d_gene: TRBD1; j_gene: TRBJ1-3; CDR3aa: CASRTGDGDTIYF; CDR3nt: TGCGCCAGCAGGACAGGGGACGGGGACACCATATATTTT
v_gene: TRBV20-1; abundance: many; d_gene: TRBD1; j_gene: TRBJ1-1; CDR3aa: CSARWPGGAFF; CDR3nt: TGCAGTGCTAGATGGCCAGGGGGAGCTTTCTTT
v_gene: TRBV16; abundance: NA; d_gene: TRBD1; j_gene: TRBJ1-6; CDR3aa: CASSPRDRVNSPLHF; CDR3nt: TGTGCCAGCAGCCCCCGCGACAGGGTCAATTCACCCCTCCACTTT
v_gene: TRBV6-2/TRBV6-3; abundance: NA; d_gene: TRBD2; j_gene: TRBJ2-3; CDR3aa: CASSSQLAGMNTQYF; CDR3nt: TGTGCCAGCAGTTCCCAACTAGCGGGAATGAATACGCAGTATTTT
v_gene: TRBV6-2/TRBV6-3; abundance: NA; d_gene: NA; j_gene: TRBJ2-5; CDR3aa: CASSRGPPETQYF; CDR3nt: TGTGCCAGCAGTCGGGGGCCCCCAGAGACCCAGTACTTC
v_gene: TRBV6-2/TRBV6-3; abundance: NA; d_gene: NA; j_gene: TRBJ2-7; CDR3aa: CASTGGGYEQYF; CDR3nt: TGTGCCAGCACGGGCGGTGGCTACGAGCAGTACTTC